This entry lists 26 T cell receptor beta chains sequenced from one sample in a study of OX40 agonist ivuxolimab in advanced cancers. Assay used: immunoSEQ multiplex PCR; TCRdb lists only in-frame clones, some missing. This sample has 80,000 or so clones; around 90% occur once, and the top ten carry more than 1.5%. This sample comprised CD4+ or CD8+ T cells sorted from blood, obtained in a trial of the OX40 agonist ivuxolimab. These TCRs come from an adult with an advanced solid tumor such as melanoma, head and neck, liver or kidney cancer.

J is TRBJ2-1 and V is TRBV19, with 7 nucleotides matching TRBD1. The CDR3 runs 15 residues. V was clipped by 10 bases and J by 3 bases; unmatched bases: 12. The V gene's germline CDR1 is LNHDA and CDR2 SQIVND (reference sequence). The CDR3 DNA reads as TGTGCCACCCACTCCTTCGACAGGGACTACAATGAGCAGTTCTTC. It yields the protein CATHSFDRDYNEQFF.

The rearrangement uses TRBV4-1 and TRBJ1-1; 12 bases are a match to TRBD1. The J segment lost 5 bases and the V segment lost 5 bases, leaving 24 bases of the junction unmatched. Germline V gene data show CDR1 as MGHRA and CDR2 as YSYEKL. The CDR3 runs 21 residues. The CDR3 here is CASSSSYQAPGQGAYSTEAFF. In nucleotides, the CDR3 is TGCGCCAGCAGCTCCTCGTACCAGGCTCCGGGACAGGGGGCTTATTCGACTGAAGCTTTCTTT.

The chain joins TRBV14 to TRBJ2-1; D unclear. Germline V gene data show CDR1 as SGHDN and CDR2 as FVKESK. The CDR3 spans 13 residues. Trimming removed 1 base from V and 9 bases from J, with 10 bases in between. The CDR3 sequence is CASSQVTSGEQFF. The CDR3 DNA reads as TGTGCCAGCAGCCAAGTAACGTCGGGTGAGCAGTTCTTC.

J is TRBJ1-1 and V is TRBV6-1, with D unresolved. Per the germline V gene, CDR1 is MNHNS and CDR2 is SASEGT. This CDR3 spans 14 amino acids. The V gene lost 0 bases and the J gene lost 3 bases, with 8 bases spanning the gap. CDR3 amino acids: CASSEARSYTEAFF. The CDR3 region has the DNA TGTGCCAGCAGTGAAGCGCGCAGCTACACTGAAGCTTTCTTT.

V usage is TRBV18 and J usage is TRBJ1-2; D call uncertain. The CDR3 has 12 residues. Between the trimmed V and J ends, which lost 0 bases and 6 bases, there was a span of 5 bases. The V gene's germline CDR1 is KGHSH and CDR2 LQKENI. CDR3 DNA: TGTGCCAGCTCACCACCCGGGGATGGCTACACCTTC. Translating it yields CASSPPGDGYTF.

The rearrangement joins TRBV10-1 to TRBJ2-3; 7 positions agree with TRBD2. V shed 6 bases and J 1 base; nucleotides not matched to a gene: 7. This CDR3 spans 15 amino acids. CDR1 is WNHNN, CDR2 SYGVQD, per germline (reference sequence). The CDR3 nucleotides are TGCGCCAGCAGCGGGGGGAAGTGGGGCACAGATACGCAGTATTTT. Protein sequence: CASSGGKWGTDTQYF.

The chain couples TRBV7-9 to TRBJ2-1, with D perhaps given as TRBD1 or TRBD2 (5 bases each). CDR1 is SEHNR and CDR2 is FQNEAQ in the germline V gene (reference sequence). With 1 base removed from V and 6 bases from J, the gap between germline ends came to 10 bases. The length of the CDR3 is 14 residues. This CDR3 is CASSLVGTSNEQFF. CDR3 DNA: TGTGCCAGCAGCTTAGTTGGGACCTCCAATGAGCAGTTCTTC. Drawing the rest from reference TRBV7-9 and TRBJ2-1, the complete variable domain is DTGVSQNPRHKITKRGQNVTFRCDPISEHNRLYWYRQTLGQGPEFLTYFQNEAQLEKSRLLSDRFSAERPKGSFSTLEIQRTEQGDSAMYLCASSLVGTSNEQFFGPGTRLTVL.

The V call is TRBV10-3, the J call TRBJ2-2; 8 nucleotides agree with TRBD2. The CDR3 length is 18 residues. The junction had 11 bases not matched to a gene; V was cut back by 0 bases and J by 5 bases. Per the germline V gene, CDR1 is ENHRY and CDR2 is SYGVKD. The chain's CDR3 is CAISESTGRALYTGELFF. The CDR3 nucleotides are TGTGCCATCAGTGAGTCGACCGGGAGGGCCTTATATACCGGGGAGCTGTTTTTT.

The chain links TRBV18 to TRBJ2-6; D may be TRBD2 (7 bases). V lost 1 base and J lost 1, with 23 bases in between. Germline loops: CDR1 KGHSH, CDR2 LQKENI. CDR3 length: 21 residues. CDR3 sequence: CASSPLLQGLSAPSGANVLTF. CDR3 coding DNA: TGTGCCAGCTCACCACTGCTACAGGGACTATCTGCCCCGTCTGGGGCCAACGTCCTGACTTTC. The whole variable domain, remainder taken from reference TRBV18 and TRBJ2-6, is NAGVMQNPRHLVRRRGQEARLRCSPMKGHSHVYWYRQLPEEGLKFMVYLQKENIIDESGMPKERFSAEFPKEGPSILRIQQVVRGDSAAYFCASSPLLQGLSAPSGANVLTFGAGSRLTVL.

Here the CDR3 reads CASSPEVTEAFF. CDR3 in DNA: TGTGCCAGCAGCCCAGAGGTCACTGAAGCTTTCTTT. The genes are TRBV11-3 and TRBJ1-1; D is unresolved. V dropped 5 bases and J dropped 4 bases, with 8 bases sitting between them. This CDR3 spans 12 amino acids. CDR1 and CDR2 (germline): SGHNT, YENEEA.

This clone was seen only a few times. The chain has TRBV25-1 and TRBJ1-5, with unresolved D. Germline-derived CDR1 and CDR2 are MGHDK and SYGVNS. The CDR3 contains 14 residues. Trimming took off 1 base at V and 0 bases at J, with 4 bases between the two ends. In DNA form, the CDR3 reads TGTGCCAGCAGTGAATCCCTTAGCAATCAGCCCCAGCATTTT. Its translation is CASSESLSNQPQHF. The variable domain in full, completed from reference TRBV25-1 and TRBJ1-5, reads EADIYQTPRYLVIGTGKKITLECSQTMGHDKMYWYQQDPGMELHLIHYSYGVNSTEKGDLSSESTVSRIRTEHFPLTLESARPSHTSQYLCASSESLSNQPQHFGDGTRLSIL.

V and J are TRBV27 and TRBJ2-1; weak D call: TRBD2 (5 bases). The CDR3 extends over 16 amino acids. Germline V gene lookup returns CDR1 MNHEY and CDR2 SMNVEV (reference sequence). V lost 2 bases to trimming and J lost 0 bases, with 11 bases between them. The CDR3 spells CASSLTGMGSYNEQFF. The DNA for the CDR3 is TGTGCCAGCAGTTTAACGGGAATGGGCTCCTACAATGAGCAGTTCTTC.

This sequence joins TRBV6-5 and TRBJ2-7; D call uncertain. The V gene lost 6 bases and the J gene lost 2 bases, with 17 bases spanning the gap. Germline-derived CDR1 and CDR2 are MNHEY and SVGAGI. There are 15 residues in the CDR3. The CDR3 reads CASSHPTRDTYEQYF. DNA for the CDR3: TGTGCCAGCAGCCATCCGACGAGAGATACCTACGAGCAGTACTTC.

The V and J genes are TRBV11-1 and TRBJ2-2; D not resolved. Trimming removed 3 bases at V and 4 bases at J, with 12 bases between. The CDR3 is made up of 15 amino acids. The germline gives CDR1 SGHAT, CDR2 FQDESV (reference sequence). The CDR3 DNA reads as TGTGCCAGCAGCTTTTTGGGTACGGTCACCGGGGAGCTGTTTTTT. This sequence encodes CASSFLGTVTGELFF.

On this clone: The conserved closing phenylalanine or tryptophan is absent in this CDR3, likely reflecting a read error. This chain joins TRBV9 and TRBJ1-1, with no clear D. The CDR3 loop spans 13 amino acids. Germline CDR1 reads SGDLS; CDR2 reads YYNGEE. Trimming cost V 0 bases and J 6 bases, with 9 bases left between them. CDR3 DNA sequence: TGTGCCAGCAGCGTAGTCCTGAGGGCTGAAGCTTTCCTT. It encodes CASSVVLRAEAFL.

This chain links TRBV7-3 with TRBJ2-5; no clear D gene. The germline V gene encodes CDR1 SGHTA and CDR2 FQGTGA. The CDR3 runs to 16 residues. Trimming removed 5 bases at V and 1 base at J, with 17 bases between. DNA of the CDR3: TGTGCCAGCAGCCCAAGGCAAAGAGGCATCCAAGAGACCCAGTACTTC. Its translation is CASSPRQRGIQETQYF. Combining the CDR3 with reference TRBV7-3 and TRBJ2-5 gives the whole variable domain GAGVSQTPSNKVTEKGKYVELRCDPISGHTALYWYRQSLGQGPEFLIYFQGTGAADDSGLPNDRFFAVRPEGSVSTLKIQRTERGDSAVYLCASSPRQRGIQETQYFGPGTRLLVL.

CDR3 nucleotide sequence: TGCGCCGGACGATTCCTTCCCCGTAGCACAGATACGCAGTATTTT. This translates into CAGRFLPRSTDTQYF. The chain carries TRBV23-1 and TRBJ2-3; D is ambiguous. TRBV23-1 is treated as an ORF (open reading frame) with a function not yet certain. V was shortened by 11 bases and J by 0 bases, with 18 bases between the two germline ends. The CDR3 length is 15 residues.

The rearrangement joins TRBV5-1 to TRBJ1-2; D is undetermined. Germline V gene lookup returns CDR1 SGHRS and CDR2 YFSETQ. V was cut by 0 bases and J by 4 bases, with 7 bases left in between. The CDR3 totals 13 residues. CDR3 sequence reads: CASSLEGVYGYTF. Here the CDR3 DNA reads TGCGCCAGCAGCTTGGAGGGAGTCTATGGCTACACCTTC.

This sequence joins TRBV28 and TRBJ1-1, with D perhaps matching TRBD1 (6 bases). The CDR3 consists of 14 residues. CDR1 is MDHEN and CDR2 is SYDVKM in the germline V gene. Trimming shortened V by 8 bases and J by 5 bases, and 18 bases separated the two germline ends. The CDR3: CASRLGGEGTEAFF. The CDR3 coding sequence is TGTGCCAGCCGATTAGGGGGGGAGGGGACTGAAGCTTTCTTT.

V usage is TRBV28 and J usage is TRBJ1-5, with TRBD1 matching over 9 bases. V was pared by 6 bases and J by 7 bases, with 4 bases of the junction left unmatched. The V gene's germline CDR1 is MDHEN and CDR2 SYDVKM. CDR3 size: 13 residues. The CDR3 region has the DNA TGTGCCAGCAGGACAGGGGGATGGCAGCCCCAGCATTTT. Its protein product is CASRTGGWQPQHF.

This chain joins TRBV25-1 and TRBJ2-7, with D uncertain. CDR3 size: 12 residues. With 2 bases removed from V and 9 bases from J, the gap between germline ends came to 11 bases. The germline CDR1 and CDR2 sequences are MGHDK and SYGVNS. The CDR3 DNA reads TGTGCCAGCAGTGAAAAATACAGAAGGCAGTACTTC. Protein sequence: CASSEKYRRQYF.

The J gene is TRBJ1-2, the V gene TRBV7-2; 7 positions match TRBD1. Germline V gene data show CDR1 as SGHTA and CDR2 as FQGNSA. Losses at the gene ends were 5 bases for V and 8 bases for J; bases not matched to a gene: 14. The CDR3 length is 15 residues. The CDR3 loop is CASSPWDSQTGGYTF. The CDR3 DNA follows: TGTGCCAGCAGCCCGTGGGACAGTCAAACAGGAGGCTACACCTTC. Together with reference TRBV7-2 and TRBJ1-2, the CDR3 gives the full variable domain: GAGVSQSPSNKVTEKGKDVELRCDPISGHTALYWYRQSLGQGLEFLIYFQGNSAPDKSGLPSDRFSAERTGGSVSTLTIQRTQQEDSAVYLCASSPWDSQTGGYTFGSGTRLTVV.

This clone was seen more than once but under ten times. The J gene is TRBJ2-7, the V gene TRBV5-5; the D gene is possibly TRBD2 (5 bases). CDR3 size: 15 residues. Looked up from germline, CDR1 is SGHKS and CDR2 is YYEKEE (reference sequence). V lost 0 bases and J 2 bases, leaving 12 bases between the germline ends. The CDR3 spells CASSLDAGPTYEQYF. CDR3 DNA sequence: TGTGCCAGCAGCTTGGATGCGGGCCCGACCTACGAGCAGTACTTC.

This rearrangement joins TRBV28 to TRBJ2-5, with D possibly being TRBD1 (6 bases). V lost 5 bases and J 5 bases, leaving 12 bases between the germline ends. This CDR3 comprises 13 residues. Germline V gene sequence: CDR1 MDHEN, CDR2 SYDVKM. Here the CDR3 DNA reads TGTGCCAGCAGTAGAAACAGGGTGGAGACCCAGTACTTC. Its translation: CASSRNRVETQYF.

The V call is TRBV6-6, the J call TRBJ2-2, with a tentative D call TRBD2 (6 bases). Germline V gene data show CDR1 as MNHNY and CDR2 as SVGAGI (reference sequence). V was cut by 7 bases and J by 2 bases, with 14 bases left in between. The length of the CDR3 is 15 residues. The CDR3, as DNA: TGTGCCAGCAAACCGGGACTGGTTAACACCGGGGAGCTGTTTTTT. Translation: CASKPGLVNTGELFF.

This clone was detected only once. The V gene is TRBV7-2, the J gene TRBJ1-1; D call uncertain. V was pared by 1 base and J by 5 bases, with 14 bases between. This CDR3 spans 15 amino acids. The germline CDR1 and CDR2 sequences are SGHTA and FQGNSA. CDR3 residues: CASSLEVAVGTEAFF. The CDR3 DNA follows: TGTGCCAGCAGCTTAGAGGTTGCAGTAGGAACTGAAGCTTTCTTT.